This is a list of T cell receptor beta chains from one sample in a study of T cells after yellow fever vaccination. TCRdb passed the 5' RACE reads through MiXCR, listing each CDR3 protein once. The data show approximately 250,000 distinct CDR3 sequences, around 6.7% seen once. The sample consisted of CD4+ T cells sorted from PBMCs, taken on the day of the yellow fever booster vaccination. The receptors were sampled from a man younger than 40 who received the YFV17D yellow fever vaccine. Each CDR3 is given with its conserved first and last residue. D genes are given only for firm matches. Some rows have no size entry. The others give once, few or many, or a class for an expanded clone.

j_call: TRBJ2-1
v_call: TRBV5-1
d_call: TRBD1
clone_size: many
cdr3_length: 15
cdr3_aa: CASSSGTGAYNEQFF
cdr3_nt: TGCGCCAGCAGCTCCGGGACAGGGGCCTACAATGAGCAGTTCTTC

j_call: TRBJ1-4
v_call: TRBV28
d_call: NA
clone_size: many
cdr3_length: 18
cdr3_aa: CASKGGRGLLATNEKLFF
cdr3_nt: TGTGCCAGCAAAGGCGGACGGGGCCTTCTTGCAACTAATGAAAAACTGTTTTTT

j_call: TRBJ2-2
v_call: TRBV5-4
d_call: NA
clone_size: NA
cdr3_length: 17
cdr3_aa: CASSPGGVRGLGGELFF
cdr3_nt: TGTGCCAGCAGCCCCGGCGGCGTCCGGGGTCTGGGCGGGGAGCTGTTTTTT

j_call: TRBJ2-1
v_call: TRBV7-2
d_call: NA
clone_size: NA
cdr3_length: 14
cdr3_aa: CASSLRRAGNEQFF
cdr3_nt: TGTGCCAGCAGCTTGCGGAGGGCGGGGAATGAGCAGTTCTTC

j_call: TRBJ1-5
v_call: TRBV21-1
d_call: NA
clone_size: NA
cdr3_length: 13
cdr3_aa: CASSMVRFQPQHF
cdr3_nt: TGTGCCAGCAGCATGGTCAGGTTTCAGCCCCAGCATTTT

j_call: TRBJ2-1
v_call: TRBV7-2
d_call: TRBD2
clone_size: many
cdr3_length: 16
cdr3_aa: CASSPGGLAAYNEQFF
cdr3_nt: TGTGCCAGCAGCCCAGGGGGACTAGCGGCTTACAATGAGCAGTTCTTC

j_call: TRBJ2-2
v_call: TRBV3-1
d_call: NA
clone_size: few
cdr3_length: 17
cdr3_aa: CASSQGEEQSYTGELFF
cdr3_nt: TGTGCCAGCAGCCAAGGAGAGGAACAGTCATACACCGGGGAGCTGTTTTTT

j_call: TRBJ2-3
v_call: TRBV5-1
d_call: TRBD2
clone_size: NA
cdr3_length: 16
cdr3_aa: CASSHRLAGNTDTQYF
cdr3_nt: TGCGCCAGCAGCCATCGACTAGCGGGTAACACAGATACGCAGTATTTT

j_call: TRBJ2-7
v_call: TRBV29-1
d_call: TRBD1
clone_size: many
cdr3_length: 15
cdr3_aa: CSVAGGQRHSMRQYF
cdr3_nt: TGCAGCGTTGCAGGGGGCCAGAGGCATAGTATGAGGCAGTACTTC

j_call: TRBJ1-5
v_call: TRBV15
d_call: TRBD1
clone_size: many
cdr3_length: 14
cdr3_aa: CATRVGQQNQPQHF
cdr3_nt: TGTGCCACCAGGGTGGGACAGCAGAATCAGCCCCAGCATTTT

j_call: TRBJ2-1
v_call: TRBV7-8
d_call: NA
clone_size: NA
cdr3_length: 15
cdr3_aa: CASSLEVAGGREQFF
cdr3_nt: TGTGCCAGCAGCTTAGAAGTGGCGGGCGGCAGGGAGCAGTTCTTC

j_call: TRBJ1-2
v_call: TRBV6-1
d_call: TRBD1
clone_size: NA
cdr3_length: 15
cdr3_aa: CASSKRQGSVDGYTF
cdr3_nt: TGTGCCAGCAGTAAAAGACAGGGGAGCGTTGATGGCTACACCTTC

j_call: TRBJ1-5
v_call: TRBV6-5
d_call: NA
clone_size: many
cdr3_length: 13
cdr3_aa: CASSYLKGEPQHF
cdr3_nt: TGTGCCAGCAGTTACTTAAAGGGAGAGCCCCAGCATTTT

j_call: TRBJ2-7
v_call: TRBV29-1
d_call: NA
clone_size: many
cdr3_length: 11
cdr3_aa: CSVGGIYEQYF
cdr3_nt: TGCAGCGTTGGGGGGATATACGAGCAGTACTTC

j_call: TRBJ2-5
v_call: TRBV12-3/TRBV12-4
d_call: TRBD2
clone_size: NA
cdr3_length: 17
cdr3_aa: CACCLTAAGTSGSTQYF
cdr3_nt: TGTGCCTGCTGTTTAACCGCCGCCGGGACTAGCGGAAGTACCCAGTACTTC

j_call: TRBJ2-1
v_call: TRBV7-2
d_call: NA
clone_size: NA
cdr3_length: 13
cdr3_aa: CASSFSVFDEQFF
cdr3_nt: TGTGCCAGCAGCTTTTCGGTCTTTGATGAGCAGTTCTTC

j_call: TRBJ2-1
v_call: TRBV5-1
d_call: NA
clone_size: many
cdr3_length: 14
cdr3_aa: CASSFLSSYNEQFF
cdr3_nt: TGCGCCAGCAGCTTCCTTAGCTCCTACAATGAGCAGTTCTTC

j_call: TRBJ2-5
v_call: TRBV7-2
d_call: NA
clone_size: many
cdr3_length: 16
cdr3_aa: CASSLSSRRLQETQYF
cdr3_nt: TGTGCCAGCAGCTTATCTTCGCGCAGGCTCCAAGAGACCCAGTACTTC

j_call: TRBJ2-3
v_call: TRBV7-2
d_call: NA
clone_size: few
cdr3_length: 14
cdr3_aa: CASIRTPSTDTQYF
cdr3_nt: TGTGCCAGCATCCGGACCCCTAGCACAGATACGCAGTATTTT

j_call: TRBJ2-7
v_call: TRBV11-1
d_call: TRBD2
clone_size: NA
cdr3_length: 23
cdr3_aa: CASSLASPRGGTSGRSKAYEQYF
cdr3_nt: TGTGCTAGCAGCTTAGCGAGTCCTCGTGGGGGGACTAGCGGGAGGTCCAAGGCCTACGAGCAGTACTTC

j_call: TRBJ2-7
v_call: TRBV7-2
d_call: TRBD2
clone_size: few
cdr3_length: 16
cdr3_aa: CASSLGLAGVINEQYF
cdr3_nt: TGTGCCAGCAGCTTAGGACTAGCGGGAGTGATCAACGAGCAGTACTTC

j_call: TRBJ2-3
v_call: TRBV7-2
d_call: TRBD1
clone_size: NA
cdr3_length: 16
cdr3_aa: CASSTRRQGGTDTQYF
cdr3_nt: TGTGCCAGCAGCACGCGCCGACAGGGGGGCACAGATACGCAGTATTTT

j_call: TRBJ2-7
v_call: TRBV5-6
d_call: NA
clone_size: NA
cdr3_length: 14
cdr3_aa: CASSPGLGCYEQYF
cdr3_nt: TGTGCCAGCAGCCCCGGGCTGGGCTGCTACGAGCAGTACTTC

j_call: TRBJ1-3
v_call: TRBV4-3
d_call: TRBD1
clone_size: NA
cdr3_length: 15
cdr3_aa: CASSQTTGSGNTIYF
cdr3_nt: TGCGCCAGCAGCCAAACGACAGGGTCTGGAAACACCATATATTTT

j_call: TRBJ2-2
v_call: TRBV28
d_call: TRBD1
clone_size: many
cdr3_length: 15
cdr3_aa: CAIHDRGKSTGELFF
cdr3_nt: TGTGCCATACATGACAGGGGGAAATCCACCGGGGAGCTGTTTTTT

j_call: TRBJ2-5
v_call: TRBV20-1
d_call: NA
clone_size: many
cdr3_length: 15
cdr3_aa: CSARGFGEARETQYF
cdr3_nt: TGCAGTGCTAGAGGGTTCGGGGAGGCCAGAGAGACCCAGTACTTC

j_call: TRBJ2-1
v_call: TRBV5-4
d_call: TRBD2
clone_size: few
cdr3_length: 15
cdr3_aa: CASSLPSGSSNEQFF
cdr3_nt: TGTGCCAGCAGCTTGCCTAGCGGGAGCTCCAATGAGCAGTTCTTC

j_call: TRBJ2-4
v_call: TRBV5-1
d_call: NA
clone_size: many
cdr3_length: 13
cdr3_aa: CASSEAPINIQYF
cdr3_nt: TGCGCCAGCAGCGAAGCGCCGATAAACATTCAGTACTTC

j_call: TRBJ2-2
v_call: TRBV30
d_call: NA
clone_size: many
cdr3_length: 14
cdr3_aa: CAWRVLASTGELFF
cdr3_nt: TGTGCCTGGAGAGTTCTAGCGTCGACCGGGGAGCTGTTTTTT

j_call: TRBJ1-1
v_call: TRBV12-3/TRBV12-4
d_call: NA
clone_size: many
cdr3_length: 15
cdr3_aa: CASSLPPMGHTEAFF
cdr3_nt: TGTGCCAGCAGTTTACCTCCGATGGGGCACACTGAAGCTTTCTTT

j_call: TRBJ2-4
v_call: TRBV5-4
d_call: NA
clone_size: many
cdr3_length: 13
cdr3_aa: CASSADQADQIYF
cdr3_nt: TGTGCCAGCAGTGCCGATCAAGCGGACCAAATATACTTC

j_call: TRBJ2-1
v_call: TRBV6-5
d_call: TRBD2
clone_size: NA
cdr3_length: 13
cdr3_aa: CASTGGPVPEQFF
cdr3_nt: TGTGCCAGCACGGGAGGGCCGGTGCCTGAGCAGTTCTTC

j_call: TRBJ2-2
v_call: TRBV6-5
d_call: NA
clone_size: few
cdr3_length: 17
cdr3_aa: CASSYSGVATNTGELFF
cdr3_nt: TGTGCCAGCAGTTACTCGGGTGTGGCGACCAACACCGGGGAGCTGTTTTTT

j_call: TRBJ1-1
v_call: TRBV29-1
d_call: NA
clone_size: many
cdr3_length: 14
cdr3_aa: CSVFLGPQNTEAFF
cdr3_nt: TGCAGCGTTTTCCTGGGCCCCCAGAACACTGAAGCTTTCTTT

j_call: TRBJ2-2
v_call: TRBV5-1
d_call: NA
clone_size: few
cdr3_length: 13
cdr3_aa: CASNEVTTGELFF
cdr3_nt: TGCGCCAGCAACGAGGTCACTACCGGGGAGCTGTTTTTT

j_call: TRBJ2-3
v_call: TRBV7-2
d_call: NA
clone_size: many
cdr3_length: 13
cdr3_aa: CASRFPSTDTQYF
cdr3_nt: TGTGCCAGCAGATTCCCTAGCACAGATACGCAGTATTTT

j_call: TRBJ2-1
v_call: TRBV12-3/TRBV12-4
d_call: TRBD2
clone_size: few
cdr3_length: 15
cdr3_aa: CASSLSGRDYNEQFF
cdr3_nt: TGTGCCAGCAGTTTGAGCGGGAGGGACTACAATGAGCAGTTCTTC

j_call: TRBJ1-1
v_call: TRBV5-1
d_call: NA
clone_size: NA
cdr3_length: 16
cdr3_aa: CASSLELTGWNTEAFF
cdr3_nt: TGCGCCAGCAGCTTGGAATTGACAGGCTGGAACACTGAAGCTTTCTTT

j_call: TRBJ1-1
v_call: TRBV7-2
d_call: TRBD1
clone_size: many
cdr3_length: 14
cdr3_aa: CASRIGGSNTEAFF
cdr3_nt: TGTGCCAGCAGAATAGGGGGCTCGAACACTGAAGCTTTCTTT

j_call: TRBJ2-3
v_call: TRBV18
d_call: TRBD2
clone_size: NA
cdr3_length: 15
cdr3_aa: CASLRLAGGSDTQYF
cdr3_nt: TGTGCCAGCTTGCGACTAGCGGGAGGTTCAGATACGCAGTATTTT

j_call: TRBJ1-2
v_call: TRBV30
d_call: NA
clone_size: few
cdr3_length: 13
cdr3_aa: CAWSVFRGDGYTF
cdr3_nt: TGTGCCTGGAGTGTATTCAGGGGAGATGGCTACACCTTC

j_call: TRBJ2-3
v_call: TRBV20-1
d_call: NA
clone_size: NA
cdr3_length: 13
cdr3_aa: CSARIRGTDTQYF
cdr3_nt: TGCAGTGCGAGAATTAGAGGGACAGATACGCAGTATTTT

j_call: TRBJ1-5
v_call: TRBV2
d_call: TRBD1
clone_size: few
cdr3_length: 14
cdr3_aa: CASTRDRGDQPQHF
cdr3_nt: TGTGCCAGCACCCGGGACAGGGGCGATCAGCCCCAGCATTTT

j_call: TRBJ2-4
v_call: TRBV15
d_call: NA
clone_size: many
cdr3_length: 13
cdr3_aa: CATSRDPRDIQYF
cdr3_nt: TGTGCCACCAGCAGAGATCCAAGGGACATTCAGTACTTC

j_call: TRBJ2-5
v_call: TRBV9
d_call: NA
clone_size: NA
cdr3_length: 15
cdr3_aa: CASSAGLAASETQYF
cdr3_nt: TGTGCCAGCAGCGCCGGCTTAGCAGCTTCGGAGACCCAGTACTTC

j_call: TRBJ2-3
v_call: TRBV7-2
d_call: NA
clone_size: few
cdr3_length: 13
cdr3_aa: CASGSRGANTQYF
cdr3_nt: TGTGCCAGCGGCTCCCGCGGGGCTAATACGCAGTATTTT

j_call: TRBJ2-3
v_call: TRBV11-2
d_call: NA
clone_size: NA
cdr3_length: 18
cdr3_aa: CASSLVGFGPANPDTQYF
cdr3_nt: TGTGCCAGCAGCTTAGTGGGGTTTGGGCCCGCCAACCCAGATACGCAGTATTTT

j_call: TRBJ2-1
v_call: TRBV6-2/TRBV6-3
d_call: NA
clone_size: few
cdr3_length: 14
cdr3_aa: CASSYSRSYNEQFF
cdr3_nt: TGTGCCAGCAGTTACTCACGCAGCTACAATGAGCAGTTCTTC

j_call: TRBJ1-1
v_call: TRBV3-1
d_call: NA
clone_size: NA
cdr3_length: 12
cdr3_aa: CASSQAESEAFF
cdr3_nt: TGTGCCAGCAGCCAAGCGGAAAGTGAAGCTTTCTTT

j_call: TRBJ2-1
v_call: TRBV7-2
d_call: TRBD1
clone_size: NA
cdr3_length: 15
cdr3_aa: CASSSNRGSYNEQFF
cdr3_nt: TGTGCCAGCAGCTCCAACAGGGGATCCTACAATGAGCAGTTCTTC

j_call: TRBJ1-3
v_call: TRBV5-1
d_call: TRBD1
clone_size: NA
cdr3_length: 17
cdr3_aa: CASSLDTGGDSGNTIYF
cdr3_nt: TGCGCCAGCAGCTTGGATACAGGGGGAGACTCTGGAAACACCATATATTTT

j_call: TRBJ2-5
v_call: TRBV2
d_call: TRBD2
clone_size: NA
cdr3_length: 15
cdr3_aa: CASSEASGLGGTQYF
cdr3_nt: TGTGCCAGCAGTGAAGCTAGCGGGCTCGGGGGGACCCAGTACTTC

j_call: TRBJ1-5
v_call: TRBV20-1
d_call: NA
clone_size: many
cdr3_length: 14
cdr3_aa: CSAQHPLGNQPQHF
cdr3_nt: TGCAGTGCTCAACACCCGTTAGGCAATCAGCCCCAGCATTTT

j_call: TRBJ2-7
v_call: TRBV7-9
d_call: TRBD1
clone_size: NA
cdr3_length: 14
cdr3_aa: CASSLAGTAYEQYF
cdr3_nt: TGTGCCAGCAGCTTAGCCGGGACAGCCTACGAGCAGTACTTC

j_call: TRBJ2-1
v_call: TRBV2
d_call: NA
clone_size: many
cdr3_length: 15
cdr3_aa: CASSEDQTANNEQFF
cdr3_nt: TGTGCCAGCAGTGAGGATCAGACGGCGAACAATGAGCAGTTCTTC

j_call: TRBJ2-3
v_call: TRBV6-2/TRBV6-3
d_call: TRBD2
clone_size: few
cdr3_length: 18
cdr3_aa: CASSYSTAGGRVTDTQYF
cdr3_nt: TGTGCCAGCAGTTACTCGACAGCGGGAGGGCGAGTCACAGATACGCAGTATTTT

j_call: TRBJ2-1
v_call: TRBV12-3/TRBV12-4
d_call: NA
clone_size: NA
cdr3_length: 13
cdr3_aa: CASSRPVPNEQFF
cdr3_nt: TGTGCCAGCAGTCGCCCGGTCCCCAATGAGCAGTTCTTC